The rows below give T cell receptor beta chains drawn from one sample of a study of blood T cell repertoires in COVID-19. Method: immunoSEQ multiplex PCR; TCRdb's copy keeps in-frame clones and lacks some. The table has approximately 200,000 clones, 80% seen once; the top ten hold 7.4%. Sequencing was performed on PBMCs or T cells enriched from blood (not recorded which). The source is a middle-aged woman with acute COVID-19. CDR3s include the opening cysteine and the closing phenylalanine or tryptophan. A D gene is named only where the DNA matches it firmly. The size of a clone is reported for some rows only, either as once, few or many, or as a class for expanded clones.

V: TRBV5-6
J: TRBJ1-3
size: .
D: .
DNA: TGTGCCAGCAGCTTCGGTACTTTATCTGGAAACACCATATATTTT
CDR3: CASSFGTLSGNTIYF

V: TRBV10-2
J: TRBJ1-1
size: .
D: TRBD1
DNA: TGCGCCAGCAGATCGACAGGGGGTCCGTACACTGAAGCTTTCTTT
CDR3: CASRSTGGPYTEAFF

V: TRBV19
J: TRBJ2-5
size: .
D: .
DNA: TGTGCCAGTAAGGGGCAGGCCTGGGAGACCCAGTACTTC
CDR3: CASKGQAWETQYF

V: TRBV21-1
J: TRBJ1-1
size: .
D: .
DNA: TGTGCCAGCAGCCCTCTACCCCTCGAGGCTTACACTGAAGCTTTCTTT
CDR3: CASSPLPLEAYTEAFF

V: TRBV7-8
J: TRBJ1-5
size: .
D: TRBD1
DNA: TGTGCCAGCAGCCTTAGGGGCAGGGGGCTGAATAGCAATCAGCCCCAGCATTTT
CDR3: CASSLRGRGLNSNQPQHF

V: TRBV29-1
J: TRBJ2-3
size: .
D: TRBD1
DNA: TGCAGCGTCCGTACCTACAGGGGGCATACGGATACGCAGTATTTT
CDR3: CSVRTYRGHTDTQYF

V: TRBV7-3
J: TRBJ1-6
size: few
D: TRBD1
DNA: TGTGCCAGCAGCTCTTCTACTCCCGGACAGGGGGCTTCACCCCTCCACTTT
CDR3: CASSSSTPGQGASPLHF

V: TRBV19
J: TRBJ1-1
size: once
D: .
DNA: TGTGCCAGTAGTATTGGGGCCGTCCGCAGGGCTGAAGCTTTCTTT
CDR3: CASSIGAVRRAEAFF

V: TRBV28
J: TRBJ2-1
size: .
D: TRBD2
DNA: TGTGCCAGCAACCACCGGACTAGCGGGACCAGCGAGCAGTTCTTC
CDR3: CASNHRTSGTSEQFF

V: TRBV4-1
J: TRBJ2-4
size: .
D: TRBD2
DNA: TGCGCCAGCAGCCAAGGTTTAGCGGGAGACGGCAAAAACATTCAGTACTTC
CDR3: CASSQGLAGDGKNIQYF

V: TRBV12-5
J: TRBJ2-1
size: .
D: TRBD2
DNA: TGTGCTAGTGGTTTGTGGCGAGCGGGAGGGAATGAGCAGTTCTTC
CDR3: CASGLWRAGGNEQFF

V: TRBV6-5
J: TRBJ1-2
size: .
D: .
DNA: TGTGCCAGCAGTATATCTCTCAGTGCCGGCTACACCTTC
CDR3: CASSISLSAGYTF

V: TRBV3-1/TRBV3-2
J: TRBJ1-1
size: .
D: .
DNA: TGTGCCAGCAGCCAAGGGGCGTTTGGGTTTTGGGAAGCTTTCTTT
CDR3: CASSQGAFGFWEAFF

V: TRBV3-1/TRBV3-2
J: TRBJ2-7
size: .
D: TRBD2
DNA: TGTGCCAGCAGCCAATTACTAGCGGGACCGTACGAGCAGTACTTC
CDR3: CASSQLLAGPYEQYF

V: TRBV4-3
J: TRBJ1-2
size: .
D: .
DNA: TGCGCCAGCAGCCGCACCGGTGGGGGGACTAACTATGGCTACACCTTC
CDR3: CASSRTGGGTNYGYTF

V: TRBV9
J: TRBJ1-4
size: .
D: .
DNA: TGTGCCAGCAGCGTAGGCTGGGACATTGCAACTAATGAAAAACTGTTTTTT
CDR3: CASSVGWDIATNEKLFF

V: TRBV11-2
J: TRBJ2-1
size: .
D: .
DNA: TGTGCCAGCAGCTCTCGTCCGGACATGGTTAATGAGCAGTTCTTC
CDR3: CASSSRPDMVNEQFF